These 30 T cell receptor beta chains share one sample of origin, sequenced in a study of human T cells and chemical hapten exposure. MiXCR was run by TCRdb on the RACE reads, yielding one entry per CDR3 protein. The table lists roughly 60,000 distinct CDR3 sequences, approximately 6.7% of them singletons, with over 1.5% in the top ten. Time point given: pre-sensitization, week 0. Documented treatment: therapeutic diphenylcyclopropenone sensitization with weekly scalp DPC. The sample here was whole blood, taken in connection with sensitization to the hapten diphenylcyclopropenone (DPC). All receptors come from a woman in her twenties or thirties with alopecia areata. Some clones in this sample may be carry-over from other donors' samples.

This clonotype showed up many times. The CDR3 is CASSPRLANTGNIQYF. In nucleotides, the CDR3 is TGTGCCAGCAGCCCTAGACTAGCTAACACGGGGAACATTCAGTACTTC. The chain has TRBV7-9 and TRBJ2-4; TRBD2 matches 7 bases. J was trimmed by 7 bases and V by 5 bases; bases with no gene match: 14. Looked up from germline, CDR1 is SEHNR and CDR2 is FQNEAQ (reference sequence). This CDR3 region has 16 residues. The variable domain in full, with the rest retrieved from reference TRBV7-9 and TRBJ2-4, is DTGVSQNPRHKITKRGQNVTFRCDPISEHNRLYWYRQTLGQGPEFLTYFQNEAQLEKSRLLSDRFSAERPKGSFSTLEIQRTEQGDSAMYLCASSPRLANTGNIQYFGAGTRLSVL.

This clonotype was seen ten or more times. CDR3 DNA sequence: TGTGCCAGCAGTCGAGACAGGAACACTGAAGCTTTCTTT. Its protein is CASSRDRNTEAFF. J is TRBJ1-1 and V is TRBV2; the D gene is possibly TRBD1 (5 bases). The CDR3 totals 13 residues. Trimming pared 5 bases from V and 1 base from J, leaving 8 bases between. CDR1 is SNHLY and CDR2 is FYNNEI in the germline V gene.

As to this clonotype: A much larger clone differs from this one at a single base, so this may be a read error. This chain connects TRBV2 to TRBJ2-1; D ambiguous. Trimming took 6 bases from V and 3 from J, leaving 6 bases between them. The CDR3 contains 12 residues. Germline V lookup: CDR1 SNHLY, CDR2 FYNNEI. The CDR3 region has the DNA TGTGCCAGCAGCCCGGACTACAATGAGCAGTTCTTC. Its protein product is CASSPDYNEQFF.

The chain carries TRBV4-1 and TRBJ1-3; the D is unclear. Trimming removed 0 bases at V and 1 base at J, with 7 bases between. From germline, CDR1 is MGHRA and CDR2 YSYEKL. The CDR3 length is 15 residues. CDR3: CASSQERQSGNTIYF. DNA for the CDR3: TGCGCCAGCAGCCAAGAAAGGCAGTCTGGAAACACCATATATTTT.

This clonotype was seen more than once but under ten times. The rearrangement links TRBV25-1 to TRBJ1-4; 9 bases fit TRBD1. Germline V gene lookup returns CDR1 MGHDK and CDR2 SYGVNS. V was clipped by 3 bases and J by 8 bases; unmatched bases: 1. CDR3 length equals 13 residues. The DNA for the CDR3 is TGTGCCAGCAGTGAGGGGACAGGGGAAAAACTGTTTTTT. This translates into CASSEGTGEKLFF.

In this sample, this clonotype turned up many times. V usage is TRBV9 and J usage is TRBJ2-7; TRBD2 might be the D (6 bases). This CDR3 has 16 residues. The V gene's germline CDR1 is SGDLS and CDR2 YYNGEE. The V end lost 0 bases, the J end lost 0 bases, and 13 bases lay between the germline ends. The CDR3 DNA sequence: TGTGCCAGCAGCGTAGAAGGGACTTTAAGCTCCTACGAGCAGTACTTC. As protein: CASSVEGTLSSYEQYF.

The table lists this clonotype with many counts. This chain connects TRBV15 to TRBJ2-6; tentatively, D is TRBD1 or TRBD2 (6 bases each). The germline gives CDR1 LNHNV, CDR2 YYDKDF (reference sequence). The CDR3 covers 15 residues. Trimming stripped 8 bases from V and 2 bases from J, with 13 bases between. CDR3 protein: CATDKGGAGANVLTF. For the CDR3, the DNA is TGTGCCACCGATAAGGGGGGTGCTGGGGCCAACGTCCTGACTTTC.

There are many counts of this clonotype. The chain carries TRBV12-3 or TRBV12-4 and TRBJ2-1; perhaps TRBD2 as D (6 bases). This CDR3 is built from 15 residues. V dropped 8 bases and J dropped 0 bases, with 14 bases sitting between them. CDR3 nucleotide sequence: TGTGCCAGCTTTGGTTGGAGGGTCTCCTACAATGAGCAGTTCTTC. This translates into CASFGWRVSYNEQFF.

This clonotype showed up many times. The V gene is TRBV12-3 or TRBV12-4, the J gene TRBJ2-7, with D tentatively TRBD2 (6 bases). The CDR3 is 18 amino acids. V was shortened by 4 bases and J by 3 bases, with 25 bases between the two germline ends. The CDR3 DNA reads TGTGCCAGCAGTTCCCTTACCCCTCGGGCGGGGATCCTCTACGAGCAGTACTTC. Protein sequence: CASSSLTPRAGILYEQYF.

At least ten counts were recorded for this clonotype. In DNA form, the CDR3 reads TGTGCCATCAGTAAAGGGGGGCCTTCCAATGAGCAGTTCTTC. Translation gives CAISKGGPSNEQFF. The J gene is TRBJ2-1, the V gene TRBV10-3, with D perhaps assigned TRBD1 or TRBD2 (6 bases each). CDR3 length equals 14 residues. The V end was cut by 5 bases, the J end by 6 bases, with 14 bases between. Looked up from germline, CDR1 is ENHRY and CDR2 is SYGVKD.

At least ten counts were recorded for this clonotype. This sequence joins TRBV10-1 and TRBJ2-6; 7 positions match TRBD1. The CDR3 loop spans 17 amino acids. Germline trimming cut 6 bases from V and 0 bases from J; bases unmatched to any gene: 8. The germline V gene encodes CDR1 WNHNN and CDR2 SYGVQD (reference sequence). Here the CDR3 DNA reads TGCGCCAGCAGAGATGACAGGGACCGCTCTGGGGCCAACGTCCTGACTTTC. This encodes CASRDDRDRSGANVLTF.

This clonotype has at least ten counts. The J gene is TRBJ1-4, the V gene TRBV10-3, with D possibly TRBD1 on 5 matching bases. The V gene lost 10 bases and the J gene lost 0 bases, with 18 bases spanning the gap. There are 16 residues in the CDR3. Germline V gene sequence: CDR1 ENHRY, CDR2 SYGVKD. CDR3 in amino acids: CATGPGGASTNEKLFF. The CDR3 nucleotides read TGTGCCACCGGCCCGGGGGGTGCGTCAACTAATGAAAAACTGTTTTTT.

At least ten counts were recorded for this clonotype. V usage is TRBV10-3 and J usage is TRBJ1-1; 8 bases agree with TRBD1. Trimming took 8 bases from V and 6 from J; bases not matched to a gene: 5. The CDR3 sequence is 12 residues long. From germline, CDR1 is ENHRY and CDR2 SYGVKD. The CDR3: CAIAGGLAEAFF. In nucleotides, the CDR3 is TGTGCCATCGCAGGGGGCTTAGCTGAAGCTTTCTTT.

This clonotype appeared many times. The gene calls are TRBV18 and TRBJ2-3; D is unresolved. This CDR3 region has 11 residues. Germline V gives CDR1 KGHSH, CDR2 LQKENI. Trimming removed 4 bases from V and 2 bases from J, with 1 base in between. This CDR3 is CASSHTDTQYF. The CDR3 DNA reads TGTGCCAGCTCACACACAGATACGCAGTATTTT.

This clonotype was observed many times. V usage is TRBV5-4 and J usage is TRBJ2-2, with D possibly TRBD1 on 5 matching bases. Germline V CDR1 and CDR2: SGHNT, YYREEE (reference sequence). The CDR3 sequence is 15 residues long. Trimming took 1 base from V and 7 from J, leaving 14 bases between them. CDR3 loop: CASSLPGLRVGELFF. The CDR3 DNA sequence: TGTGCCAGCAGCTTGCCAGGGTTAAGGGTCGGGGAGCTGTTTTTT.

In this sample, this clonotype turned up once. The chain combines TRBV10-3 with TRBJ1-4; weak D call: TRBD1 (5 bases). V was cut by 0 bases and J by 7 bases, with 18 bases left in between. CDR1 is ENHRY, CDR2 SYGVKD, per germline. This CDR3 has 17 residues. CDR3: CAISESKGETAGEKLFF. CDR3 DNA sequence: TGTGCCATCAGTGAGTCGAAGGGCGAGACAGCGGGTGAAAAACTGTTTTTT.

This clonotype was observed at least ten times. The gene calls are TRBV20-1 and TRBJ2-1; 8 bases are a match to TRBD2. After removal of 3 bases from V and 3 bases from J, the junction contained 16 bases not matched to a gene. The CDR3 runs 18 residues. In germline, CDR1 is DFQATT, CDR2 SNEGSKA (reference sequence). The CDR3 reads CSASDERGTLNLYNEQFF. The CDR3 DNA is TGCAGTGCTAGTGATGAGCGGGGGACCCTGAACCTCTACAATGAGCAGTTCTTC.

The rearrangement links TRBV18 to TRBJ1-6; 12 nucleotides line up with TRBD1. Per the germline V gene, CDR1 is KGHSH and CDR2 is LQKENI. After removal of 3 bases from V and 7 bases from J, the junction contained 7 bases not matched to a gene. The CDR3 is made up of 17 amino acids. This chain's CDR3 is CASSPRDRGRVNSPLHF. In DNA form, the CDR3 reads TGTGCCAGCTCACCCCGGGACAGGGGGCGTGTGAATTCACCCCTCCACTTT.

This clonotype was observed a few times. The chain employs TRBV20-1 and TRBJ2-5, with TRBD1 matching over 9 bases. The germline gives CDR1 DFQATT, CDR2 SNEGSKA (reference sequence). The CDR3 spans 14 residues. J gave up 2 bases and V 6 bases, and 7 bases lay outside the gene matches. The CDR3 DNA reads as TGCAGTGCCAACGGACAGGGGTGGCAAGAGACCCAGTACTTC. Its translation is CSANGQGWQETQYF.

This clonotype appeared many times. This rearrangement joins TRBV6-6 to TRBJ2-7, with D possibly TRBD1 on 6 matching bases. The germline V and J ends were trimmed by 8 bases and 6 bases, with 11 bases remaining between them. Germline V gene lookup returns CDR1 MNHNY and CDR2 SVGAGI (reference sequence). CDR3 length equals 11 residues. CDR3 protein: CASQGGGEQYF. The CDR3 DNA reads as TGTGCCAGCCAAGGGGGTGGCGAGCAGTACTTC.

This clonotype was observed at least ten times. The chain uses TRBV3-1 and TRBJ1-2; no firm D call. The germline V and J ends were trimmed by 4 bases and 3 bases, with 9 bases remaining between them. This CDR3 region has 13 residues. Germline V CDR1 and CDR2: LGHDT, YNNKEL (reference sequence). The CDR3 DNA follows: TGTGCCAGCAGCCGGGGTTTGGACTATGGCTACACCTTC. Translated, it gives CASSRGLDYGYTF.

This clonotype was seen repeatedly, ten times or more. The genes are TRBV5-1 and TRBJ1-2; D is unresolved. CDR1 and CDR2 (germline): SGHRS, YFSETQ. This CDR3 comprises 13 residues. V was clipped by 2 bases and J by 4 bases, with 9 bases between them. CDR3: CASSLWEGYGYTF. Written as DNA, the CDR3 is TGCGCCAGCAGCTTATGGGAAGGCTATGGCTACACCTTC.

This clonotype was detected ten times or more. The rearrangement joins TRBV20-1 to TRBJ2-4, with D possibly matching TRBD1 (5 bases). This CDR3 comprises 14 residues. V was pared by 0 bases and J by 2 bases, with 8 bases between. CDR1 is DFQATT and CDR2 is SNEGSKA in the germline V gene (reference sequence). The CDR3: CSARDRGTKNIQYF. CDR3 nucleotides: TGCAGTGCTAGAGATAGGGGTACCAAAAACATTCAGTACTTC.

Only a few counts were recorded for this clonotype. A much larger clone differs from this one at a single base, so this may be a read error. The chain employs TRBV6-6 and TRBJ1-2; maybe TRBD1 (5 bases). This CDR3 contains 13 residues. Germline loops: CDR1 MNHNY, CDR2 SVGAGI (reference sequence). The CDR3 nucleotides read TGTGCCGTAGGGGTTCAAGCTAACTATGGCGACACCTTC. It is translated as CAVGVQANYGDTF.

The rearrangement joins TRBV5-6 to TRBJ1-1, with D unresolved. The CDR3 covers 16 residues. The V and J ends lost 3 bases and 0 bases respectively, with 15 bases between them. The germline CDR1 and CDR2 sequences are SGHDT and YYEEEE. The CDR3: CASSSGPQGMNTEAFF. The DNA of the CDR3 is TGTGCCAGCAGCTCGGGTCCACAAGGTATGAACACTGAAGCTTTCTTT. The full variable domain, its missing parts supplied by reference TRBV5-6 and TRBJ1-1, is DAGVTQSPTHLIKTRGQQVTLRCSPKSGHDTVSWYQQALGQGPQFIFQYYEEEERQRGNFPDRFSGHQFPNYSSELNVNALLLGDSALYLCASSSGPQGMNTEAFFGQGTRLTVV.

Notes on this clonotype: The junction and the germline gene differ at one end; a read error may be behind it. The chain uses TRBV6-2 or TRBV6-3 and TRBJ1-4; 7 bases agree with TRBD1. Germline V gives CDR1 MNHEY, CDR2 SVGEGT. CDR3 length: 19 amino acids. The DNA of the CDR3 is TGTGCCAGCAGTTACTCACCGCGACAGGGACCGTGGATGCGGCGGAAACGGTTTTTT. Translated, it gives CASSYSPRQGPWMRRKRFF.

This clonotype has at least ten counts. V is TRBV12-3 or TRBV12-4 and J is TRBJ1-1, with D uncertain. Deletions cut 3 bases from V and 0 bases from J, with 11 bases between. This CDR3 region has 15 residues. This chain's CDR3 is CASSFRAAMNTEAFF. The CDR3 DNA follows: TGTGCCAGCAGTTTTAGGGCAGCAATGAACACTGAAGCTTTCTTT.

This clonotype was observed at least ten times. This chain connects TRBV7-2 to TRBJ1-1, with 8 nucleotides matching TRBD1. V was clipped by 2 bases and J by 2 bases; unmatched bases: 4. Germline V gives CDR1 SGHTA, CDR2 FQGNSA. The CDR3 covers 15 residues. CDR3 in DNA: TGTGCCAGCAGCTTATTAGGGACAGGAAACACTGAAGCTTTCTTT. The encoded protein is CASSLLGTGNTEAFF. Full variable domain (outside the CDR3, taken from reference TRBV7-2 and TRBJ1-1): GAGVSQSPSNKVTEKGKDVELRCDPISGHTALYWYRQSLGQGLEFLIYFQGNSAPDKSGLPSDRFSAERTGGSVSTLTIQRTQQEDSAVYLCASSLLGTGNTEAFFGQGTRLTVV.

This clonotype was seen ten or more times. The chain links TRBV3-1 to TRBJ1-1, with D hard to call. V was cut by 1 base and J by 0 bases, with 6 bases left in between. Looked up from germline, CDR1 is LGHDT and CDR2 is YNNKEL (reference sequence). CDR3 length equals 14 residues. The CDR3 nucleotides are TGTGCCAGCAGCCAAGCGACAATGAACACTGAAGCTTTCTTT. Amino acid sequence: CASSQATMNTEAFF.

This clonotype was recorded many times. The genes are TRBV7-6 and TRBJ2-7, with a tentative D call TRBD1 (5 bases). Trimming removed 0 bases from V and 7 bases from J, with 10 bases in between. CDR1 is SGHVS, CDR2 FNYEAQ, per germline. CDR3 length: 13 residues. CDR3 residues: CASSLAQVTEQYF. In nucleotides, the CDR3 is TGTGCCAGCAGCTTAGCACAGGTCACTGAGCAGTACTTC.